This T cell receptor (beta chain) stems from a study of siplizumab effects on memory and regulatory T cells. As to this clone: Its antigen is undetermined.

Study-wide points: Memory cells seemed less diverse than naive T cells, which seemed major alloresponse contributors. It was not possible to assign a naive or memory phenotype to roughly 80-97% of proliferating CD4+ or CD8+ clones. With siplizumab, cumulative frequency of CD4+ memory-derived alloreactive sequences dropped significantly.

The CDR3 consists of 17 residues. J lost 1 base, V lost 0 bases, and 9 bases had no gene match. Germline V gives CDR1 SGHRS, CDR2 YFSETQ. For every sample, about 10^5 TCR templates were assayed. The table came from immunoSEQ multiplex PCR; TCRdb's copy has only in-frame clones and leaves some out. The sample contains about 63,000 clones, over 80% of which appear only once. The chain has TRBV5-1 and TRBJ2-5; 7 bases are shared with TRBD2. The sample comprised memory CD4+ T cells sorted from blood. This clonotype originated in a human donor in good health. The chain's CDR3 is CASSLAAGASGQETQYF. In DNA form, the CDR3 reads TGCGCCAGCAGCTTGGCCGCCGGTGCTAGCGGCCAAGAGACCCAGTACTTC.